Following are 25 T cell receptor beta chains from one sample sequenced in a study of blood T cells in healthy people across ages. Primed by a sample-barcoded 5' primer and a J-beta primer mix, a second PCR proceeded for roughly 6 to 12 cycles. One entry per CDR3 protein, called by TCRdb with MiXCR from the 5' RACE reads. The table has some 690,000 distinct CDR3 sequences, 22% seen once; the top ten hold around 21%. Specimen: blood. Receptors originate from a man between 65 and 80 years old in good health.

Only a few counts were recorded for this clonotype. The genes are TRBV18 and TRBJ2-7; weak D call: TRBD2 (5 bases). The CDR3 length is 13 residues. With 4 bases removed from V and 4 bases from J, the gap between germline ends came to 11 bases. Germline CDR1 KGHSH, CDR2 LQKENI. The CDR3 DNA is TGTGCCAGCTCACTTGTCCGGGAATACGAGCAGTACGTC. Its protein is CASSLVREYEQYV.

The rearrangement links TRBV27 to TRBJ1-2, with 8 nucleotides matching TRBD1. Germline assignment: CDR1 MNHEY and CDR2 SMNVEV (reference sequence). The CDR3 is 15 residues long. V dropped 5 bases and J dropped 3; count of bases not matched to a gene: 8. The CDR3 region is CASSHGQGGYYGYTF. The CDR3 coding sequence is TGTGCCAGCAGTCACGGACAGGGAGGGTACTATGGCTACACCTTC.

V is TRBV3-1 and J is TRBJ1-1; D is uncertain. Germline CDR1 and CDR2: LGHDT and YNNKEL (reference sequence). The CDR3 is 14 residues long. V lost 0 bases and J lost 1, with 6 bases in between. CDR3: CASSQESRNTEAFF. The CDR3 DNA reads as TGTGCCAGCAGCCAAGAGTCACGGAACACTGAAGCTTTCTTT.

The chain links TRBV7-9 to TRBJ2-7; D ambiguous. Germline values: CDR1 SEHNR, CDR2 FQNEAQ (reference sequence). With 5 bases removed from V and 1 base from J, the gap between germline ends came to 15 bases. CDR3 length equals 15 residues. The CDR3 reads CASSKDKKYSYEQYF. CDR3 sequence (DNA): TGTGCCAGCAGCAAGGATAAGAAGTATTCCTACGAGCAGTACTTC.

This clonotype has a handful of counts. The rearrangement links TRBV24-1 to TRBJ2-7; D tentatively reads TRBD1 or TRBD2 (6 bases each). This CDR3 spans 16 amino acids. Per germline, CDR1 KGHDR and CDR2 SFDVKD. V was shortened by 6 bases and J by 1 base, with 18 bases between the two germline ends. CDR3 region: CATSRYPGAVSYEQYV. Written as DNA, the CDR3 is TGTGCCACCAGTAGATACCCGGGGGCAGTATCCTACGAGCAGTACGTC.

This clonotype turned up a few times. The chain recombines TRBV20-1 with TRBJ2-4; D perhaps matches TRBD2 (5 bases). The CDR3 is made up of 11 amino acids. CDR1 DFQATT and CDR2 SNEGSKA come from the germline V gene (reference sequence). Trimming pared 3 bases from V and 7 bases from J, leaving 7 bases between. The CDR3 bases are TGCAGTGCTAGCGGGATGAACATTCAGTACTTC. This sequence encodes CSASGMNIQYF.

At least ten counts were recorded for this clonotype. The chain couples TRBV12-3 or TRBV12-4 to TRBJ1-2; TRBD1 aligns across 11 bases. V shed 6 bases and J 8 bases; nucleotides not matched to a gene: 8. The CDR3 length is 14 residues. In DNA, the CDR3 is TGTGCCAGCAGCCCCCGGGACAGGGGGAACGGCTACACCTTC. This sequence encodes CASSPRDRGNGYTF.

This clonotype was observed at least ten times. The chain has TRBV11-2 and TRBJ2-3; no definite D call. This CDR3 has 14 residues. Germline V CDR1 and CDR2: SGHAT, FQNNGV. V lost 4 bases to trimming and J lost 0 bases, with 8 bases between them. The CDR3 is CASSSQPSTDTQYF. The CDR3 region has the DNA TGTGCCAGCAGCTCGCAGCCGAGCACAGATACGCAGTATTTT.

This chain connects TRBV7-2 to TRBJ1-1, with D unresolved. Germline V CDR1 and CDR2: SGHTA, FQGNSA. Trimming left V 2 bases short and J 4 bases short, with 11 bases between. CDR3 size: 14 residues. CDR3 region: CASSLRVGVTEAFF. As DNA, the CDR3 is TGTGCCAGCAGCTTAAGGGTAGGAGTCACTGAAGCTTTCTTT.

This clonotype was detected only a few times. For the CDR3, the DNA is TGTGCCGTTCGACAGCAAGAGACCCAGTACTTC. Translating gives CAVRQQETQYF. V gene TRBV10-3 combines with J gene TRBJ2-5, with D tentatively TRBD1 (5 bases). The CDR3 covers 11 residues. V was pared by 11 bases and J by 2 bases, with 9 bases between. Germline CDR1 is ENHRY and CDR2 is SYGVKD.

The V and J genes are TRBV5-1 and TRBJ2-7; 9 bases fit TRBD1. The CDR3 spans 16 residues. Looked up from germline, CDR1 is SGHRS and CDR2 is YFSETQ. The V gene end was trimmed by 0 bases and the J gene end by 3 bases; junction bases not matched to a gene: 7. The CDR3: CASSLAPGQGIYEQYF. The CDR3, as DNA: TGCGCCAGCAGCTTGGCGCCAGGACAGGGGATCTACGAGCAGTACTTC.

The table lists this clonotype with a few counts. In nucleotides, the CDR3 is TGTGCCAGCAGGCGGTGGAGTACGGCAACTAATGAAAAACTGTTTTTT. This codes for CASRRWSTATNEKLFF. The chain employs TRBV6-1 and TRBJ1-4; no reliable D call. Germline CDR1 reads MNHNS; CDR2 reads SASEGT. The CDR3 consists of 16 residues. Trimming cost V 6 bases and J 0 bases, with 14 bases left between them.

In its sample, this clonotype was seen a few times. The J gene is TRBJ1-2, the V gene TRBV21-1; the table's TRBD1 call for D was not verified on the DNA. TRBV21-1 is a pseudogene segment. This CDR3 has 15 amino acids. The CDR3 protein is CASSSGQVYGYGYTF. The CDR3 DNA is TGTGCCAGCAGCTCAGGACAGGTTTATGGCTATGGCTACACCTTC.

The chain has TRBV29-1 and TRBJ2-5; no clear D gene. Matching the DNA end better, TRBJ2-7 makes the J call doubtful. The CDR3 runs to 11 residues. Per the germline V gene, CDR1 is SQVTM and CDR2 is ANQGSEA. The CDR3 DNA follows: TGCAGCGTATCTACGGGCTACGAGCAGTACTTC. As protein: CSVSTGYEQYF.

The chain recombines TRBV10-3 with TRBJ1-2; possibly TRBD1 for D (5 bases). The V end was cut by 6 bases, the J end by 0 bases, with 14 bases between. Germline V CDR1 and CDR2: ENHRY, SYGVKD. CDR3 length: 15 amino acids. The CDR3 nucleotides read TGTGCCATCAGGGGGGAGGCCTCCCCTAACTATGGCTACACCTTC. It is translated as CAIRGEASPNYGYTF.

This clonotype was seen more than once but under ten times. J is TRBJ2-1 and V is TRBV20-1; the match to TRBD2 covers 8 bases. With V trimmed by 6 bases and J by 7 bases, 8 bases remained unmatched. Per germline, CDR1 DFQATT and CDR2 SNEGSKA (reference sequence). The CDR3 contains 13 residues. The CDR3 DNA is TGCAGTGCAACGGGACTAGATTGGAATGAGCAGTTCTTC. Translating gives CSATGLDWNEQFF.

The genes are TRBV12-3 or TRBV12-4 and TRBJ1-2; D ambiguous. The V and J ends lost 3 bases and 4 bases respectively, with 6 bases between them. The CDR3 is made up of 12 amino acids. This chain's CDR3 is CASSFWVYGYTF. In nucleotides, the CDR3 is TGTGCCAGCAGTTTTTGGGTCTATGGCTACACCTTC.

This clonotype showed up just a few times. The chain links TRBV7-2 to TRBJ2-3; 8 bases match TRBD2. Trimming took 1 base from V and 0 from J; bases not matched to a gene: 6. Per germline, CDR1 SGHTA and CDR2 FQGNSA. CDR3 length equals 17 residues. CDR3 DNA: TGTGCCAGCAGCTTAGTTCCGGGACTAGGGAGCACAGATACGCAGTATTTT. Amino acids: CASSLVPGLGSTDTQYF.

V is TRBV27 and J is TRBJ1-5, with unresolved D. The CDR3 consists of 12 residues. Trimming pared 8 bases from V and 1 base from J, leaving 6 bases between. Looked up from germline, CDR1 is MNHEY and CDR2 is SMNVEV (reference sequence). The CDR3 sequence is CASGRSNQPQHF. CDR3 in DNA: TGTGCCAGCGGGCGGAGCAATCAGCCCCAGCATTTT.

This clonotype has only a few counts. The chain carries TRBV7-2 and TRBJ2-5; D might be TRBD1 (6 bases). Trimming cost V 5 bases and J 1 base, with 11 bases left between them. Germline values: CDR1 SGHTA, CDR2 FQGNSA. The CDR3 extends over 14 amino acids. CDR3 DNA: TGTGCCAGCAGCAAGGGACACAGCCAAGAGACCCAGTACTTC. Translation gives CASSKGHSQETQYF.

This clonotype appeared a few times. The CDR3 is CASSYSGAGAFF. The CDR3 nucleotides are TGTGCCAGCAGTTACTCAGGCGCGGGGGCTTTCTTT. This sequence joins TRBV6-2 or TRBV6-3 and TRBJ1-1; D gene ambiguous. V was cut by 0 bases and J by 11 bases, with 10 bases left in between. Germline CDR1 MNHEY, CDR2 SVGEGT. This CDR3 comprises 12 residues.

The chain has TRBV9 and TRBJ2-1; D not certain. This CDR3 contains 14 residues. V was cut by 0 bases and J by 8 bases, with 12 bases left in between. Germline values: CDR1 SGDLS, CDR2 YYNGEE. The CDR3 nucleotides read TGTGCCAGCAGCGTAGATATGGTTACCCATGAGCAGTTCTTC. It encodes CASSVDMVTHEQFF.

The V and J genes are TRBV6-5 and TRBJ2-3; 13 positions agree with TRBD2. The V and J ends lost 2 bases and 2 bases, in that order; junction bases with no gene match: 13. The CDR3 runs 20 residues. The germline CDR1 and CDR2 sequences are MNHEY and SVGAGI. The CDR3 DNA follows: TGTGCCAGCAGTTACACTGGGACTAGCGGGAACTCATTTTACACAGATACGCAGTATTTT. It translates to CASSYTGTSGNSFYTDTQYF.

This clonotype was counted many times. The chain recombines TRBV12-3 or TRBV12-4 with TRBJ2-4; no definite D call. V lost 1 base and J lost 0, with 4 bases in between. The CDR3 sequence is 14 residues long. CDR3 residues: CASSLGLAKNIQYF. The CDR3 DNA reads TGTGCCAGCAGTTTAGGGTTAGCCAAAAACATTCAGTACTTC.

This chain joins TRBV18 and TRBJ2-7; 8 bases agree with TRBD1. The CDR3 runs to 14 residues. J lost 7 bases, V lost 6 bases, and 11 bases had no gene match. The germline CDR1 and CDR2 sequences are KGHSH and LQKENI. The CDR3 sequence: CASSLGQGSEEQYF. In DNA, the CDR3 is TGTGCCAGCTCCCTCGGACAGGGAAGTGAGGAGCAGTACTTC. Supplemented by reference TRBV18 and TRBJ2-7, the full variable domain reads NAGVMQNPRHLVRRRGQEARLRCSPMKGHSHVYWYRQLPEEGLKFMVYLQKENIIDESGMPKERFSAEFPKEGPSILRIQQVVRGDSAAYFCASSLGQGSEEQYFGPGTRLTVT.